This passage covers 12 T cell receptor beta chains from one sample sequenced in a study of cytomegalovirus exposure and HLA in healthy donors. The primer mix had 60 Vbeta and 13 Jbeta primers. Produced via immunoSEQ multiplex PCR; TCRdb's table is partial and in-frame only. The table includes around 130,000 clones, around four fifths detected once. Sequencing was done on a sample of PBMCs. These receptors originate from a human donor in good health.

This clone was seen more than once but under ten times. This chain links TRBV7-9 with TRBJ1-4; 8 nucleotides line up with TRBD1. V was pared by 4 bases and J by 5 bases, with 6 bases of the junction left unmatched. The CDR3 runs 15 residues. CDR1 is SEHNR, CDR2 FQNEAQ, per germline (reference sequence). CDR3 sequence reads: CASSSLRGPNEKLFF. The CDR3 region has the DNA TGTGCCAGCAGCTCCCTCAGGGGGCCAAATGAAAAACTGTTTTTT.

The chain links TRBV11-2 to TRBJ2-1; TRBD2 is a possible D gene (6 bases). There are 14 residues in the CDR3. Germline V lookup: CDR1 SGHAT, CDR2 FQNNGV. V lost 3 bases, J lost 4 bases, and 10 bases lay in between. The CDR3 here is CASSFGGGYNEQFF. The CDR3, as DNA: TGTGCCAGCAGCTTCGGGGGAGGATACAATGAGCAGTTCTTC.

The rearrangement uses TRBV2 and TRBJ1-5, with 10 bases lining up with TRBD1. With V trimmed by 6 bases and J by 9 bases, 14 bases remained unmatched. This CDR3 has 16 residues. CDR1 is SNHLY, CDR2 FYNNEI, per germline. CDR3 sequence (DNA): TGTGCCAGCAGGCCAAAGAGAGCGGGACAGGGGAGGCCCCAGCATTTT. Its translation: CASRPKRAGQGRPQHF.

V and J are TRBV5-1 and TRBJ1-6, with 9 bases aligning to TRBD1. The J segment lost 9 bases and the V segment lost 3 bases, leaving 4 bases of the junction unmatched. This CDR3 spans 14 amino acids. Per germline, CDR1 SGHRS and CDR2 YFSETQ. CDR3 nucleotides: TGCGCCAGCAGCTCCGGGACAGGGACTTCACCCCTCCACTTT. Protein sequence: CASSSGTGTSPLHF.

The DNA of the CDR3 is TGTGCCAGCTCACCAAATGAGGGGGTGAGGGACGCCGGAAGACTGGAAAACGAGCAGTACTTC. Translated: CASSPNEGVRDAGRLENEQYF. The chain carries TRBV18 and TRBJ2-7, with TRBD1 as a possible D gene (6 bases). The germline V gene encodes CDR1 KGHSH and CDR2 LQKENI. The CDR3 runs 21 residues. Deletions cut 2 bases from V and 5 bases from J, with 34 bases between. The complete variable domain, with remaining parts taken from reference TRBV18 and TRBJ2-7, reads NAGVMQNPRHLVRRRGQEARLRCSPMKGHSHVYWYRQLPEEGLKFMVYLQKENIIDESGMPKERFSAEFPKEGPSILRIQQVVRGDSAAYFCASSPNEGVRDAGRLENEQYFGPGTRLTVT.

CDR3 in DNA: TGTGCCAGCAGTGAAGGAGGGCTAGCCACCTCCTACGAGCAGTACTTC. Protein: CASSEGGLATSYEQYF. V and J are TRBV6-1 and TRBJ2-7; TRBD2 might be the D (5 bases). V was cut by 1 base and J by 0 bases, with 13 bases left in between. This CDR3 contains 16 residues. CDR1 MNHNS and CDR2 SASEGT come from the germline V gene.

This rearrangement joins TRBV7-9 to TRBJ2-7; 11 bases fit TRBD2. CDR1 is SEHNR, CDR2 FQNEAQ, per germline (reference sequence). After removal of 3 bases from V and 2 bases from J, the junction contained 6 bases not matched to a gene. The CDR3 runs to 16 residues. The CDR3 reads CASSFLAGGLTYEQYF. CDR3 in DNA: TGTGCCAGCAGCTTTCTAGCGGGGGGCCTAACCTACGAGCAGTACTTC.

V is TRBV9 and J is TRBJ2-7, with a tentative D call TRBD2 (6 bases). V was cut by 3 bases and J by 3 bases, with 13 bases left in between. The CDR3 is 14 amino acids. Germline-derived CDR1 and CDR2 are SGDLS and YYNGEE. Here the CDR3 reads CASSAADGGYEQYF. The CDR3 DNA sequence: TGTGCCAGCAGCGCGGCGGACGGGGGCTACGAGCAGTACTTC.

The rearrangement uses TRBV7-9 and TRBJ2-7; maybe TRBD2 (6 bases). V lost 0 bases and J 3 bases, leaving 9 bases between the germline ends. CDR1 is SEHNR, CDR2 FQNEAQ, per germline (reference sequence). The CDR3 runs to 14 residues. CDR3 protein: CASSLAGGDYEQYF. The CDR3 DNA follows: TGTGCCAGCAGCTTAGCGGGGGGTGACTACGAGCAGTACTTC.

This chain joins TRBV7-9 and TRBJ2-7; TRBD1 matches at 7 bases. The V gene's germline CDR1 is SEHNR and CDR2 FQNEAQ (reference sequence). The CDR3 has 16 residues. Losses at the gene ends were 5 bases for V and 2 bases for J; bases not matched to a gene: 12. This CDR3 reads CASSVAPGQKTYEQYF. CDR3 in DNA: TGTGCCAGCAGCGTGGCTCCGGGACAGAAAACCTACGAGCAGTACTTC.

The chain combines TRBV29-1 with TRBJ2-6; 9 bases align to TRBD1. Germline CDR1 is SQVTM and CDR2 is ANQGSEA. The CDR3 loop spans 16 amino acids. J lost 1 base, V lost 4 bases, and 5 bases had no gene match. Written as DNA, the CDR3 is TGCAGCGTTGTGGAACAGGGGGCTTCTGGGGCCAACGTCCTGACTTTC. Residues: CSVVEQGASGANVLTF.

The V and J genes are TRBV29-1 and TRBJ1-5, with D hard to call. CDR1 is SQVTM, CDR2 ANQGSEA, per germline. The CDR3 totals 11 residues. V lost 7 bases and J 4 bases, leaving 8 bases between the germline ends. The CDR3: CSEMRNQPQHF. CDR3 in DNA: TGCAGCGAGATGAGGAATCAGCCCCAGCATTTT.